This T cell receptor (beta chain) was recovered during a study of PD-L1 blockade in urothelial cancer. The time point was: pretreatment peripheral blood. Sample contribution per patient ranged from 1 to 8, covering pretreatment and on-treatment. This clone appeared a few times. The antigen is not known. J lost 2 bases, V lost 0 bases, and 1 base had no gene match. This CDR3 is 15 amino acids long. Germline V lookup: CDR1 SGDLS, CDR2 YYNGEE. Synthetic spike-ins, TCR analog templates, were added into each PCR. The assay was immunoSEQ multiplex PCR, and TCRdb's table has in-frame clones only and misses some. The sample holds 48,000 or so clones, about 83% seen once. Study conclusions and caveats: Durable-benefit cases showed more tumor-associated blood clone expansion at 3 weeks.

This sequence originates from a woman aged 55-69 years with urothelial cancer. This chain links TRBV9 with TRBJ2-7; 11 positions match TRBD2. This sample comprised PBMCs, obtained around atezolizumab (anti-PD-L1) treatment. The CDR3 region has the DNA TGTGCCAGCAGCGTAGTAGCGGGAGGGCCCTACGAGCAGTACTTC. It translates to CASSVVAGGPYEQYF. Full variable domain (outside the CDR3, taken from reference TRBV9 and TRBJ2-7): DSGVTQTPKHLITATGQRVTLRCSPRSGDLSVYWYQQSLDQGLQFLIQYYNGEERAKGNILERFSAQQFPDLHSELNLSSLELGDSALYFCASSVVAGGPYEQYFGPGTRLTVT.